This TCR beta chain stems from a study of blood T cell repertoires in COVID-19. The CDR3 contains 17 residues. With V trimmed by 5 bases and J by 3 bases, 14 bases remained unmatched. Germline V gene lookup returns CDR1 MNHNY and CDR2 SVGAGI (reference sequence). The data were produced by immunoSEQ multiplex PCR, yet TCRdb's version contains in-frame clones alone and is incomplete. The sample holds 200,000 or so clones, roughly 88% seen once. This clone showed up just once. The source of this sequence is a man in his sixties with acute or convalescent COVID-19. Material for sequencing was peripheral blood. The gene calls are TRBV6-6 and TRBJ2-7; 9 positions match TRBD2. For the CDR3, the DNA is TGTGCCAGCAGTCTACACCGTCGGGCTAGCGGGATCTACGAGCAGTACTTC. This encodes CASSLHRRASGIYEQYF.